This T cell receptor beta chain was identified in a study of blood T cell repertoires in COVID-19. The CDR3 is 16 amino acids. V shed 8 bases and J shed 2 bases, with 18 bases lying between them. Germline V gives CDR1 MDHEN, CDR2 SYDVKM. Produced via immunoSEQ multiplex PCR; TCRdb's table is partial and in-frame only. Of 290,000 or so clones in the sample, approximately 89% were seen once. The receptor was derived from a woman aged 25 to 39 with COVID-19, enrolled during active disease. The J gene is TRBJ2-2, the V gene TRBV28, with a weak D call TRBD2 (6 bases). The sequencing sample was made of peripheral blood. Here the CDR3 DNA reads TGTGCCAGCGGTCATTTCGGGGGAGGTAACACCGGGGAGCTGTTTTTT. Its translation: CASGHFGGGNTGELFF.